The 8 T cell receptor beta chains given below trace back to one sample, sequenced in a study of shared clonotypes between healthy human individuals. Method: immunoSEQ multiplex PCR; TCRdb's copy keeps in-frame clones and lacks some. The sample lists 1,500,000 or so clones; roughly 96% were seen once. The sequenced sample was naive CD4+ T cells sorted from blood. Subset given: CD45RA+ positively selected. These receptors all come from a man between 25 and 39 years old in good health.

The chain couples TRBV10-3 to TRBJ1-3; 7 bases map to TRBD1. Trimming removed 6 bases from V and 7 bases from J; junction bases left unmatched: 12. The CDR3 covers 15 residues. In germline, CDR1 is ENHRY, CDR2 SYGVKD. CDR3 DNA sequence: TGTGCCATCAGCTCCAGACAGGGAGAGTGGAACACCATATATTTT. Translated, it gives CAISSRQGEWNTIYF.

The chain couples TRBV7-9 to TRBJ1-1; possibly TRBD1 for D (6 bases). CDR3 length equals 13 residues. The V and J ends lost 5 bases and 1 base respectively, with 8 bases between them. The germline V gene has CDR1 SEHNR and CDR2 FQNEAQ (reference sequence). Here the CDR3 reads CASSRTENTEAFF. For the CDR3, the DNA is TGTGCCAGCAGCCGGACAGAGAACACTGAAGCTTTCTTT.

This clone occurred once. This rearrangement joins TRBV6-5 to TRBJ2-1; D perhaps matches TRBD2 (7 bases). The CDR3 is made up of 14 amino acids. Germline V gene data show CDR1 as MNHEY and CDR2 as SVGAGI. V shed 6 bases and J shed 2 bases, with 11 bases lying between them. CDR3 loop: CASSLGGAYNEQFF. CDR3 coding DNA: TGTGCCAGCAGCCTAGGGGGGGCCTACAATGAGCAGTTCTTC.

J is TRBJ1-3 and V is TRBV5-1, with a possible D match to TRBD1 (5 bases). Germline V gives CDR1 SGHRS, CDR2 YFSETQ. The V end was cut by 4 bases, the J end by 8 bases, with 16 bases between. The CDR3 is 14 amino acids. The CDR3 DNA sequence: TGCGCCAGCAGCCTGGGACCTCTCGGGGACACCATATATTTT. Its protein product is CASSLGPLGDTIYF.

This clone came up once. This chain links TRBV28 with TRBJ2-7; D perhaps matches TRBD2 (6 bases). V was clipped by 5 bases and J by 4 bases, with 15 bases between them. This CDR3 contains 14 residues. Germline CDR1 is MDHEN and CDR2 is SYDVKM. The CDR3, as DNA: TGTGCCAGCAGTGCGGGACCTCCACGGTACGAGCAGTACTTC. Residues: CASSAGPPRYEQYF.

The chain is built from TRBV28 and TRBJ1-3; possible D gene TRBD1, 6 bases. V gave up 5 bases and J gave up 0 bases, with 17 bases separating them. CDR1 and CDR2 from the germline V gene are MDHEN and SYDVKM. CDR3 length: 17 residues. In nucleotides, the CDR3 is TGTGCCAGCAGTCTGATCCCTCAGGGGAGCTCTGGAAACACCATATATTTT. This translates into CASSLIPQGSSGNTIYF.

This chain uses TRBV2 with TRBJ1-4; 9 bases are a match to TRBD1. CDR1 is SNHLY and CDR2 is FYNNEI in the germline V gene. The CDR3 has 14 amino acids. The V and J ends lost 4 bases and 7 bases, in that order; junction bases with no gene match: 4. The CDR3 is CASSGQGVREKLFF. For the CDR3, the DNA is TGTGCCAGCAGTGGACAGGGGGTCCGTGAAAAACTGTTTTTT.

This clone was observed a single time. V usage is TRBV11-2 and J usage is TRBJ1-4; the match to TRBD1 covers 9 bases. The CDR3 contains 15 residues. Germline values: CDR1 SGHAT, CDR2 FQNNGV. Germline trimming cut 5 bases from V and 5 bases from J; bases unmatched to any gene: 6. The CDR3 region is CASSQNRGHNEKLFF. The DNA for the CDR3 is TGTGCCAGCAGCCAGAACAGGGGGCACAATGAAAAACTGTTTTTT. The variable domain in full, with the rest retrieved from reference TRBV11-2 and TRBJ1-4, is EAGVAQSPRYKIIEKRQSVAFWCNPISGHATLYWYQQILGQGPKLLIQFQNNGVVDDSQLPKDRFSAERLKGVDSTLKIQPAKLEDSAVYLCASSQNRGHNEKLFFGSGTQLSVL.